Reported below is one T cell receptor beta chain. The data are from a study of T cells in tuberculosis. Study-level information: CD1B tetramers identified T cells specific for mycobacterial lipid GMM.

Chain pairing is unknown; alpha and beta were sequenced separately. Clones were sequenced by immunoSEQ multiplex PCR, and TCRdb holds only the in-frame ones, with some missing. The sample has nearly 60,000 clones, roughly 86% seen once. Sorting used thawed, overnight-rested PBMC stained with anti-CD3, a viability dye and GMM-loaded CD1B tetramer. C32 glucose monomycolate from Rhodococcus equi was loaded onto the CD1B tetramers. Before cryopreservation, the sorted PBMC lost their CD14-expressing monocytes. Overall study findings and caveats: T cells binding CD1B-GMM tetramer weakly possibly escaped the sort.

The germline CDR1 and CDR2 sequences are LNHDA and SQIVND (reference sequence). The CDR3 spans 14 residues. Trimming cost V 6 bases and J 2 bases, with 13 bases left between them. This receptor was taken from an adult woman with latent tuberculosis. J is TRBJ1-1 and V is TRBV19; tentative D call: TRBD1 (6 bases). The specimen was CD1b-GMM tetramer-negative cells sorted from PBMCs. CDR3 in amino acids: CASRPAQGNTEAFF. In nucleotides, the CDR3 is TGTGCCAGTAGGCCGGCACAGGGAAACACTGAAGCTTTCTTT.